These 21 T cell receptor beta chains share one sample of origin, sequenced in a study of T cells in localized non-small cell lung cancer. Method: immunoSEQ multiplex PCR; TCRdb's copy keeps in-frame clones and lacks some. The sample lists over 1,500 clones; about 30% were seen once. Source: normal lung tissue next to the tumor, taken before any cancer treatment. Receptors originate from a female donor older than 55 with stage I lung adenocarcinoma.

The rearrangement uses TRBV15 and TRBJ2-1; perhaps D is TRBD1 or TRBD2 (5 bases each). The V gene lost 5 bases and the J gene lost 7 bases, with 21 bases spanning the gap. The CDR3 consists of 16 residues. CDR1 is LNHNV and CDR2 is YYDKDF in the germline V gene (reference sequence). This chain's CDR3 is CATSGSQGRGRNEQFF. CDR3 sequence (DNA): TGTGCCACCAGCGGGAGTCAGGGAAGGGGTCGGAATGAGCAGTTCTTC.

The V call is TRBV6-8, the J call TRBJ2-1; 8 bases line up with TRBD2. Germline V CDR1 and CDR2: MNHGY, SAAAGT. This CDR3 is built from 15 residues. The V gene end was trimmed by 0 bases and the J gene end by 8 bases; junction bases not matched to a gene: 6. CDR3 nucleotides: TGTGCCAGCAGTTACTCTTGGCGGGGGGACGATGAGCAGTTCTTC. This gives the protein CASSYSWRGDDEQFF.

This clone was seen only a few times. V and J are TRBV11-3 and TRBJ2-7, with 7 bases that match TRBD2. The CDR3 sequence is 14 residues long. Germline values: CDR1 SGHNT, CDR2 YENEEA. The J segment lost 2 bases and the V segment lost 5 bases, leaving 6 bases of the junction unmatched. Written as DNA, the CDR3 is TGTGCCAGCAGCCTCGCCGGGGGGACCTACGAGCAGTACTTC. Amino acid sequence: CASSLAGGTYEQYF. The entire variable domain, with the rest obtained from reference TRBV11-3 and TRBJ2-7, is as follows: EAGVVQSPRYKIIEKKQPVAFWCNPISGHNTLYWYLQNLGQGPELLIRYENEEAVDDSQLPKDRFSAERLKGVDSTLKIQPAELGDSAVYLCASSLAGGTYEQYFGPGTRLTVT.

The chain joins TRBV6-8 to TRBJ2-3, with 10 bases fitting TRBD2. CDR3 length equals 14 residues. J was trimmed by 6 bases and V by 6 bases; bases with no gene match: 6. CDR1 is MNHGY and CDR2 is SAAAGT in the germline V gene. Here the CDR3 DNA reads TGTGCCAGCAGGTCTAGCGGGAGTGGGGATACGCAGTATTTT. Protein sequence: CASRSSGSGDTQYF.

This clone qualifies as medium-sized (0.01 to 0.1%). The DNA for the CDR3 is TGTGCCAGCAGCTTAGGGACAGGGCTAGTTGATGAGCAGTTCTTC. Translating it yields CASSLGTGLVDEQFF. The rearrangement links TRBV11-3 to TRBJ2-1; 8 nucleotides agree with TRBD1. CDR1 and CDR2 from the germline V gene are SGHNT and YENEEA. V shed 1 base, J shed 8 bases, and the junction held 7 bases outside the gene matches. The CDR3 contains 15 residues.

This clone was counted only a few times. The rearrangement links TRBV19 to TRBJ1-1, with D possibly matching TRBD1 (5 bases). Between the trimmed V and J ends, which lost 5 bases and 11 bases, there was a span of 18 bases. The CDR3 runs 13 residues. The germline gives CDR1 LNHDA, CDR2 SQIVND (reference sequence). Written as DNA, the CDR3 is TGTGCCAGTAGTGTGTTGAGGGGCCAGATGGCTTTCTTT. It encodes CASSVLRGQMAFF.

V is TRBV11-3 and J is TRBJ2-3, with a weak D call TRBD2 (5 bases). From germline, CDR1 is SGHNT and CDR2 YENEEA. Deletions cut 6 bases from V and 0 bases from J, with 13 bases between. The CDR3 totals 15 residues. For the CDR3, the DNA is TGTGCCAGCAGATCTCCGGGATTGAGCACAGATACGCAGTATTTT. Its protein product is CASRSPGLSTDTQYF.

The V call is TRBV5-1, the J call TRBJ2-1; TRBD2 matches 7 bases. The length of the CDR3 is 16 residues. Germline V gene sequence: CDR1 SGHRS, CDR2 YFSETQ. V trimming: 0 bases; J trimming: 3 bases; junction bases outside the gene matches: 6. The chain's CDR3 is CASSLEGGGLYNEQFF. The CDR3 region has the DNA TGCGCCAGCAGCTTGGAGGGCGGGGGACTCTACAATGAGCAGTTCTTC.

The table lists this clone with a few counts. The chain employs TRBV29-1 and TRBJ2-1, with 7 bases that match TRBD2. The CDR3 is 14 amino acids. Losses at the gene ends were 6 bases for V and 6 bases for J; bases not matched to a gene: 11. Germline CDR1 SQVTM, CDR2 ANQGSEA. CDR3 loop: CSVERDSDGNEQFF. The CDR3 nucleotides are TGCAGCGTAGAGCGGGACTCAGACGGCAATGAGCAGTTCTTC.

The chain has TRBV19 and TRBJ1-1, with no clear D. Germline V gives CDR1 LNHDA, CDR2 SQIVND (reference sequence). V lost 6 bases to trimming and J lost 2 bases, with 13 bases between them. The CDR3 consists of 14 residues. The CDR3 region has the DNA TGTGCCAGTAGGCTACAGACTCTCAACACTGAAGCTTTCTTT. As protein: CASRLQTLNTEAFF.

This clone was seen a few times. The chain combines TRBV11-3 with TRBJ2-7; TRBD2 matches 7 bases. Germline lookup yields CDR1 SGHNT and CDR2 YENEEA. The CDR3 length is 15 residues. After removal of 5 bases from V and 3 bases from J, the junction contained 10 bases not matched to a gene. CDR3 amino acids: CASSRTSQENYEQYF. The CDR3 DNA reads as TGTGCCAGCAGCCGGACTAGTCAAGAAAACTACGAGCAGTACTTC.

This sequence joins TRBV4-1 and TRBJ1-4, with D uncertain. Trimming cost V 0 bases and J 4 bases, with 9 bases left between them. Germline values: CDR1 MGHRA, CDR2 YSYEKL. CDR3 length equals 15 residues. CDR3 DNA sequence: TGCGCCAGCAGCCAAGATGTGGGAAATAATGAAAAACTGTTTTTT. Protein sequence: CASSQDVGNNEKLFF.

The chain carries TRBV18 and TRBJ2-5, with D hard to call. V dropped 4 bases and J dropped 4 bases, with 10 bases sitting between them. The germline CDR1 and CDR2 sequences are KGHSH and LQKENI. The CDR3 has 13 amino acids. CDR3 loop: CASSLRAPETQYF. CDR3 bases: TGTGCCAGCTCACTCCGGGCCCCAGAGACCCAGTACTTC.

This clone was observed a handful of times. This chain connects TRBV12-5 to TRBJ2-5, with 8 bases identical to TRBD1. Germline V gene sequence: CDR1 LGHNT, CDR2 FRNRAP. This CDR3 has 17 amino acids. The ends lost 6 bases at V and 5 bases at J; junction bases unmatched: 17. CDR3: CASGPGQGRAGGETQYF. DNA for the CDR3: TGTGCTAGTGGACCAGGACAGGGTAGGGCCGGCGGGGAGACCCAGTACTTC.

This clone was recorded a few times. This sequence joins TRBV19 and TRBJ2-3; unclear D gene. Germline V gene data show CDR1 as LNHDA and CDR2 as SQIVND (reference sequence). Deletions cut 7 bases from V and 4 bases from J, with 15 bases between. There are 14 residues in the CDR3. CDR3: CASTQSWVADTQYF. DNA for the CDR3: TGTGCCAGTACCCAAAGCTGGGTTGCAGATACGCAGTATTTT.

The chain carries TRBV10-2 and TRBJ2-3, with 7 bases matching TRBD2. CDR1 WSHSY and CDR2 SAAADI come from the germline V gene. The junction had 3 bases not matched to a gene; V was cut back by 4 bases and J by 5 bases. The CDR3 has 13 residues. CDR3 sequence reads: CASSGLALDTQYF. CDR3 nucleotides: TGCGCCAGCAGTGGACTAGCTCTAGATACGCAGTATTTT.

CDR3 region: CAFHFGRGYEQYF. The CDR3 DNA sequence: TGTGCCTTCCACTTTGGGCGGGGCTACGAGCAGTACTTC. This rearrangement joins TRBV30 to TRBJ2-7; D perhaps matches TRBD2 (6 bases). Germline V gives CDR1 GTSNPN, CDR2 SVGIG (reference sequence). With 7 bases removed from V and 3 bases from J, the gap between germline ends came to 16 bases. This CDR3 has 13 residues.

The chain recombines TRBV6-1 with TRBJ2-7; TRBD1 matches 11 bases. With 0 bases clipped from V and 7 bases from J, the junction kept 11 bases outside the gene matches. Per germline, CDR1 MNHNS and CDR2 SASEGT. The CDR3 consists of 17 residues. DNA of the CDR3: TGTGCCAGCAGTGAAGCGCTTCTGGCGGGACAGGGGGTAGAGCAGTACTTC. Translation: CASSEALLAGQGVEQYF.

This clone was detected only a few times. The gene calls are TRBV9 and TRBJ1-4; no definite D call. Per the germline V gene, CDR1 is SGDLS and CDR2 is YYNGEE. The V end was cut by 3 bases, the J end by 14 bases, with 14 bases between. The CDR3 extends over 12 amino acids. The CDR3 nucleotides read TGTGCCAGCAGCGCCCCCCAAGGGCGCCTGTTTTTT. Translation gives CASSAPQGRLFF. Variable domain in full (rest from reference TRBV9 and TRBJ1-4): DSGVTQTPKHLITATGQRVTLRCSPRSGDLSVYWYQQSLDQGLQFLIQYYNGEERAKGNILERFSAQQFPDLHSELNLSSLELGDSALYFCASSAPQGRLFFGSGTQLSVL.

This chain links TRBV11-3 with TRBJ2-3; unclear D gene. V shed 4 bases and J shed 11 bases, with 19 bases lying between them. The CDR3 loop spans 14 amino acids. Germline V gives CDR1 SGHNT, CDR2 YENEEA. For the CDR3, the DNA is TGTGCCAGCAGCTACGTCAAAACCCTGGTGGGGCAGTATTTT. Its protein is CASSYVKTLVGQYF.

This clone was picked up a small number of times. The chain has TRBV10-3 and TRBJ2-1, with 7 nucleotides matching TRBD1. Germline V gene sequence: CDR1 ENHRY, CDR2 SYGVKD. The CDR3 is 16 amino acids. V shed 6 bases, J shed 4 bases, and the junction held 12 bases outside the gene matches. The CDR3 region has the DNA TGTGCCATCAGACCCACTACCGGGACAGAGTACAATGAGCAGTTCTTC. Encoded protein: CAIRPTTGTEYNEQFF.